This TCR beta chain is from a study of blood T cell repertoires in COVID-19. Study-level background: Samples of COVID-19 (acute and convalescent) were obtained from the United States, Italy and Spain. PBMCs, B-cell-depleted T cells, or T cells were the source of the cDNA or gDNA that made up the material.

Original data processing: Counts of nucleated cells, estimated from reference gene primer amplification, were obtained. The table came from immunoSEQ multiplex PCR; TCRdb's copy has only in-frame clones and leaves some out. Clonal size and the V and J genes are those of that table, whereas D and trimming came from the DNA. Of about 250,000 clones in the sample, about 85% were seen once. The CDR3 is 16 amino acids. The germline CDR1 and CDR2 sequences are KGHSH and LQKENI. J was trimmed by 1 base and V by 0 bases; bases with no gene match: 5. The TCR originated in a man younger than 30 with active or convalescent COVID-19. Material: peripheral blood. The genes are TRBV18 and TRBJ1-1; TRBD1 matches 7 bases. The DNA for the CDR3 is TGTGCCAGCTCACCACCCTTTGCAGGGGGGAACACTGAAGCTTTCTTT. Translated: CASSPPFAGGNTEAFF.